The next 4 T cell receptor beta chains were all read from a single sample in a study of T cells in Graves' hyperthyroidism and ophthalmopathy. TCR beta CDR3 sequences were amplified from RNA transcripts. RT-PCR in the first round (using the HTBI primer set) targeted the TCR CDR3. A single record per CDR3 protein comes from TCRdb applying MiXCR to the multiplex PCR reads. Of 250,000 or so distinct CDR3 sequences in the sample, approximately 14% are singletons; the top ten hold roughly 31%. Input material: blood. These receptors originate from a woman between 45 and 60 years old with Graves' hyperthyroidism that later progressed to Graves' ophthalmopathy.

This clonotype has only a few counts. This may stem from a read error, because a much larger clone lies one nucleotide away. V usage is TRBV6-2 or TRBV6-3 and J usage is TRBJ1-1; D is unclear. This CDR3 is built from 13 residues. The germline CDR1 and CDR2 sequences are MNHEY and SVGEGT. V dropped 7 bases and J dropped 6 bases, with 15 bases sitting between them. The CDR3 DNA reads as TGTGCCAGCAAGCTGGGGTTAGTCGCTGAAGCTTTCTTT. Amino acid sequence: CASKLGLVAEAFF.

This clonotype has a count of ten or more. V usage is TRBV6-2 or TRBV6-3 and J usage is TRBJ2-1; D gene unclear. Germline V gene sequence: CDR1 MNHEY, CDR2 SVGEGT. This CDR3 has 14 residues. The V end was cut by 0 bases, the J end by 8 bases, with 11 bases between. CDR3 residues: CASSYSSIVHEQFF. The CDR3 nucleotides read TGTGCCAGCAGTTACTCGAGTATCGTCCATGAGCAGTTCTTC.

This clonotype has only a few counts. The junction departs from the called germline gene at one end, perhaps through a read error. The V gene is TRBV20-1, the J gene TRBJ2-1, with 10 bases that match TRBD2. This CDR3 comprises 14 residues. CDR1 is DFQATT, CDR2 SNEGSKA, per germline (reference sequence). This CDR3 is CGAPLAGAYNEQFF. CDR3 bases: TGCGGTGCTCCGCTAGCGGGGGCCTACAATGAGCAGTTCTTC.

This clonotype was observed a few times. CDR3 sequence (DNA): TGCGCCAGCAGCCAACTGGGACAGGGAGCTTTCTTT. This encodes CASSQLGQGAFF. The genes are TRBV4-1 and TRBJ1-1; TRBD1 agrees at 9 bases. CDR1 is MGHRA, CDR2 YSYEKL, per germline. Trimming cost V 2 bases and J 10 bases; bases outside gene matches: 2. This CDR3 has 12 amino acids.